These 30 T cell receptor beta chains came from one sample sequenced in a study of T cells after posttransplantation cyclophosphamide. Cells defined as naive were viable CD3+CD4+ or CD3+CD8+ and CCR7+CD45RA+CD45RO-CD95-CD27+CD28+. The table came from immunoSEQ multiplex PCR; TCRdb's copy has only in-frame clones and leaves some out. The profile shows 9,500 to 10,000 clones, 95% to 98% of them singletons. The sequencing input was naive CD4+ T cells sorted from PBMCs. The receptors originated from a woman aged 60 to 75 in good health, CMV-negative, and a related stem cell transplant donor.

V and J are TRBV4-1 and TRBJ1-5; D not certain. Trimming took off 2 bases at V and 6 bases at J, with 11 bases between the two ends. Germline-derived CDR1 and CDR2 are MGHRA and YSYEKL. The length of the CDR3 is 14 residues. CDR3 loop: CASSQLERGQPQHF. The CDR3 nucleotides are TGCGCCAGCAGCCAACTGGAGCGTGGTCAGCCCCAGCATTTT.

The V gene is TRBV25-1, the J gene TRBJ2-5; maybe TRBD2 (7 bases). CDR3 length: 16 amino acids. The germline V and J ends were trimmed by 2 bases and 5 bases, with 18 bases remaining between them. The germline gives CDR1 MGHDK, CDR2 SYGVNS. CDR3 DNA sequence: TGTGCCAGCAGTGAAGGGGGGGCCCCCTTGGGGGAGACCCAGTACTTC. It codes for CASSEGGAPLGETQYF.

The rearrangement uses TRBV18 and TRBJ1-3; D not certain. Germline V lookup: CDR1 KGHSH, CDR2 LQKENI. The CDR3 runs 14 residues. V gave up 3 bases and J gave up 2 bases, with 8 bases separating them. DNA of the CDR3: TGTGCCAGCTCACCCGGAGGGACTGGAAACACCATATATTTT. Residues: CASSPGGTGNTIYF. The full variable domain, completed using reference TRBV18 and TRBJ1-3, is NAGVMQNPRHLVRRRGQEARLRCSPMKGHSHVYWYRQLPEEGLKFMVYLQKENIIDESGMPKERFSAEFPKEGPSILRIQQVVRGDSAAYFCASSPGGTGNTIYFGEGSWLTVV.

The V and J genes are TRBV6-1 and TRBJ1-2; D remains ambiguous. Trimming shortened V by 6 bases and J by 8 bases, and 19 bases separated the two germline ends. Germline assignment: CDR1 MNHNS and CDR2 SASEGT. This CDR3 is built from 14 residues. CDR3 sequence reads: CASRATLSRWGYTF. The CDR3 DNA is TGTGCCAGCAGAGCTACCTTGAGTCGTTGGGGCTACACCTTC.

This sequence joins TRBV4-2 and TRBJ2-1; 14 positions match TRBD2. CDR3 size: 15 residues. Unmatched junction bases numbered 5, after V lost 7 bases and J lost 6 bases. Germline loops: CDR1 LGHNA, CDR2 YNFKEQ. The CDR3 protein is CASTTGTSGGNEQFF. Here the CDR3 DNA reads TGTGCCAGCACCACCGGGACTAGCGGGGGCAATGAGCAGTTCTTC.

The V gene is TRBV12-2, the J gene TRBJ2-7; the table's D call of TRBD2 was not tested on the DNA. TRBV12-2 is a pseudogene locus. CDR3 size: 13 residues. The CDR3 bases are TGTGCAAGTCGCTCCTGGACTAACTACGAGCAGTACGTC. It yields the protein CASRSWTNYEQYV.

As regards this clone: The same CDR3 is also encoded by other DNA sequences in this sample. The chain is built from TRBV6-5 and TRBJ1-6; TRBD1 matches at 11 bases. In germline, CDR1 is MNHEY, CDR2 SVGAGI. The CDR3 covers 14 residues. Trimming removed 7 bases from V and 10 bases from J; junction bases left unmatched: 6. For the CDR3, the DNA is TGTGCCAGCAAGGGGGACAGGGGGAACTCACCCCTCCACTTT. Amino acids: CASKGDRGNSPLHF.

The chain links TRBV19 to TRBJ2-1; 8 bases map to TRBD1. There are 15 residues in the CDR3. The germline V gene encodes CDR1 LNHDA and CDR2 SQIVND (reference sequence). Germline trimming cut 9 bases from V and 8 bases from J; bases unmatched to any gene: 15. DNA for the CDR3: TGTGCCAGCGGACGCGGACAGGGCCCTGAGGATGAGCAGTTCTTC. Translation gives CASGRGQGPEDEQFF.

J is TRBJ1-2 and V is TRBV6-5; D is perhaps TRBD1 (5 bases). Deletions cut 10 bases from V and 2 bases from J, with 14 bases between. The CDR3 has 13 residues. The germline V gene encodes CDR1 MNHEY and CDR2 SVGAGI. Here the CDR3 DNA reads TGTGCCATCAGCAGGGCTGCAAACTATGGCTACACCTTC. Translated, it gives CAISRAANYGYTF.

The chain links TRBV28 to TRBJ2-1; possible D gene TRBD2, 6 bases. Trimming pared 5 bases from V and 14 bases from J, leaving 19 bases between. This CDR3 contains 13 residues. CDR1 MDHEN and CDR2 SYDVKM come from the germline V gene. CDR3 bases: TGTGCCAGCAGTGCCGCTTTGGGGGGTCGGGAGTTCTTC. This gives the protein CASSAALGGREFF.

The genes are TRBV5-1 and TRBJ2-7; 9 bases align to TRBD1. J was trimmed by 4 bases and V by 4 bases; bases with no gene match: 9. CDR3 length: 15 amino acids. Germline V gene sequence: CDR1 SGHRS, CDR2 YFSETQ. CDR3: CASSPGTGITYEQYF. The CDR3 DNA is TGCGCCAGCAGCCCCGGGACAGGGATCACTTACGAGCAGTACTTC.

This rearrangement joins TRBV5-1 to TRBJ1-1, with 7 bases fitting TRBD1. Losses at the gene ends were 0 bases for V and 11 bases for J; bases not matched to a gene: 10. Germline lookup yields CDR1 SGHRS and CDR2 YFSETQ. The CDR3 has 14 amino acids. In DNA form, the CDR3 reads TGCGCCAGCAGCTTGGGGGACAGTAGGTCTCGGGCTTTCTTT. Translating gives CASSLGDSRSRAFF.

This chain connects TRBV7-2 to TRBJ2-2, with a possible D match to TRBD2 (5 bases). Germline V gene lookup returns CDR1 SGHTA and CDR2 FQGNSA. V shed 8 bases and J shed 5 bases, with 12 bases lying between them. The CDR3 contains 13 residues. The CDR3 nucleotides are TGTGCCAGCCACATTTCGGGAACCGGGGAGCTGTTTTTT. It encodes CASHISGTGELFF.

V gene TRBV1 combines with J gene TRBJ2-1; the D segment call TRBD2 is taken from the table without a DNA check. TRBV1 is a known pseudogene. CDR3 length: 16 residues. CDR3 sequence reads: CTSSQLTSGRFYEQFF. The CDR3 DNA reads TGCACCAGCAGCCAGCTTACTAGCGGGAGGTTCTATGAGCAGTTCTTC.

V is TRBV19 and J is TRBJ1-5, with 10 bases that match TRBD1. Germline lookup yields CDR1 LNHDA and CDR2 SQIVND (reference sequence). After removal of 5 bases from V and 7 bases from J, the junction contained 2 bases not matched to a gene. The CDR3 is 13 residues long. DNA of the CDR3: TGTGCCAGTAGTGAGGGACAGGGGCAGCCCCAGCATTTT. Translating it yields CASSEGQGQPQHF.

This sequence joins TRBV9 and TRBJ2-1; a possible D gene is TRBD2 (6 bases). The CDR3 covers 16 residues. CDR1 is SGDLS and CDR2 is YYNGEE in the germline V gene. Deletions cut 4 bases from V and 1 base from J, with 15 bases between. CDR3 nucleotide sequence: TGTGCCAGCAGCCCAACCTTAGCGGTTTCCTACAATGAGCAGTTCTTC. As protein: CASSPTLAVSYNEQFF.

The chain uses TRBV5-1 and TRBJ2-7; 13 nucleotides line up with TRBD2. The V gene end was trimmed by 4 bases and the J gene end by 2 bases; junction bases not matched to a gene: 18. Germline assignment: CDR1 SGHRS and CDR2 YFSETQ. This CDR3 has 20 residues. The CDR3 sequence: CASSQNLRPGTSGNAYEQYF. For the CDR3, the DNA is TGCGCCAGCAGCCAGAACCTACGTCCCGGGACTAGCGGGAATGCCTACGAGCAGTACTTC.

This clone came up once. The CDR3 sequence: CASSLKESGGDTGELFF. The CDR3 nucleotides read TGTGCCAGCTCACTAAAGGAATCAGGGGGAGACACCGGGGAGCTGTTTTTT. The rearrangement links TRBV18 to TRBJ2-2; TRBD1 agrees at 7 bases. Germline CDR1 KGHSH, CDR2 LQKENI. V shed 4 bases, J shed 3 bases, and the junction held 11 bases outside the gene matches. CDR3 length equals 17 residues.

With regard to this clone: This specimen includes other DNA sequences encoding the same CDR3. The chain uses TRBV28 and TRBJ1-6; the D gene is possibly TRBD1 (6 bases). The CDR3 runs to 14 residues. CDR1 and CDR2 from the germline V gene are MDHEN and SYDVKM. V was trimmed by 10 bases and J by 10 bases, leaving 20 bases between them. DNA for the CDR3: TGTGCCACCAGCTCAAGGGGGGGTTACTCACCCCTCCACTTT. The encoded protein is CATSSRGGYSPLHF. Variable domain in full (rest from reference TRBV28 and TRBJ1-6): DVKVTQSSRYLVKRTGEKVFLECVQDMDHENMFWYRQDPGLGLRLIYFSYDVKMKEKGDIPEGYSVSREKKERFSLILESASTNQTSMYLCATSSRGGYSPLHFGNGTRLTVT.

The rearrangement uses TRBV6-5 and TRBJ2-2; a weak D match, TRBD1 (6 bases). Trimming pared 3 bases from V and 7 bases from J, leaving 18 bases between. The V gene's germline CDR1 is MNHEY and CDR2 SVGAGI. This CDR3 is built from 16 residues. CDR3 loop: CASSYLLRGSGGELFF. CDR3 DNA sequence: TGTGCCAGCAGTTATCTCCTCAGGGGCTCTGGCGGGGAGCTGTTTTTT.

CDR3 sequence reads: CASSSWASGYQETQYF. The CDR3 DNA reads TGTGCCAGCAGTTCTTGGGCTAGCGGTTACCAAGAGACCCAGTACTTC. The rearrangement joins TRBV27 to TRBJ2-5, with TRBD2 identical over 7 bases. V lost 4 bases to trimming and J lost 0 bases; unmatched junction nucleotides: 8. Germline CDR1 and CDR2: MNHEY and SMNVEV (reference sequence). The CDR3 totals 16 residues.

This chain joins TRBV19 and TRBJ2-1; 7 bases fit TRBD2. The CDR3 is 12 residues long. The V gene's germline CDR1 is LNHDA and CDR2 SQIVND (reference sequence). V dropped 4 bases and J dropped 9; count of bases not matched to a gene: 3. CDR3 residues: CASSTRGIEQFF. The CDR3 DNA is TGTGCCAGTAGTACGCGGGGGATTGAGCAGTTCTTC.

The chain employs TRBV2 and TRBJ2-3, with 8 bases identical to TRBD1. The CDR3 sequence is 13 residues long. CDR1 and CDR2 (germline): SNHLY, FYNNEI. V trimming: 9 bases; J trimming: 4 bases; junction bases outside the gene matches: 6. This CDR3 is CASRQGSADTQYF. CDR3 DNA sequence: TGTGCCAGTAGACAGGGGTCCGCAGATACGCAGTATTTT. Full variable domain (missing parts from reference TRBV2 and TRBJ2-3): EPEVTQTPSHQVTQMGQEVILRCVPISNHLYFYWYRQILGQKVEFLVSFYNNEISEKSEIFDDQFSVERPDGSNFTLKIRSTKLEDSAMYFCASRQGSADTQYFGPGTRLTVL.

The J gene is TRBJ1-1, the V gene TRBV19; 7 nucleotides match TRBD1. The CDR3 consists of 12 residues. V shed 11 bases and J 1 base; nucleotides not matched to a gene: 4. The germline V gene has CDR1 LNHDA and CDR2 SQIVND (reference sequence). CDR3: CAVRDRNTEAFF. The DNA for the CDR3 is TGTGCCGTCCGGGACAGGAACACTGAAGCTTTCTTT.

This clone was seen once. The rearrangement uses TRBV27 and TRBJ2-2; 8 nucleotides align to TRBD2. This CDR3 contains 14 residues. The germline V gene has CDR1 MNHEY and CDR2 SMNVEV (reference sequence). J was trimmed by 6 bases and V by 1 base; bases with no gene match: 1. In DNA form, the CDR3 reads TGTGCCAGCAGTTTATTAGCGGGACCCGGGGAGCTGTTTTTT. Translated, it gives CASSLLAGPGELFF.

This clone was seen a single time. Mismatch with germline at one junction end may stem from a read error. Distinct nucleotide sequences in the sample also encode this CDR3. This chain links TRBV5-1 with TRBJ1-6; 7 bases agree with TRBD1. CDR3 length: 15 residues. The germline CDR1 and CDR2 sequences are SGHRS and YFSETQ. The CDR3 region is CASSLVGGQNSPLHF. CDR3 nucleotide sequence: TGCGCCAGCAGCTTGGTTGGGGGACAGAATTCCCCCCTCCACTTT.

Details on this clone: Compared with germline, one end of the junction differs, possibly owing to a read error. Other DNA sequences in the sample encode the same CDR3. V usage is TRBV30 and J usage is TRBJ1-6, with 7 bases matching TRBD1. CDR3 length: 16 amino acids. Looked up from germline, CDR1 is GTSNPN and CDR2 is SVGIG (reference sequence). Written as DNA, the CDR3 is TGTGCCCATGGGCGGGACAGCCTCTCCTATAATTCCCCCCTCCACTTT. This translates into CAHGRDSLSYNSPLHF.

This sequence joins TRBV19 and TRBJ2-3, with 10 bases lining up with TRBD2. This CDR3 contains 14 residues. CDR1 and CDR2 from the germline V gene are LNHDA and SQIVND (reference sequence). V lost 3 bases, J lost 4 bases, and 1 base stayed unmatched. CDR3 in amino acids: CASSIGTSADTQYF. The CDR3 DNA reads as TGTGCCAGTAGTATCGGGACTAGCGCAGATACGCAGTATTTT.

This clone was found a few times. The V gene is TRBV25-1, the J gene TRBJ1-1; possible D gene TRBD1, 5 bases. Looked up from germline, CDR1 is MGHDK and CDR2 is SYGVNS. V lost 5 bases to trimming and J lost 4 bases, with 20 bases between them. This CDR3 is built from 16 residues. The CDR3 sequence is CASSIAGGMGGTEAFF. The CDR3 bases are TGTGCCAGCAGTATAGCGGGGGGGATGGGGGGCACTGAAGCTTTCTTT. The complete variable domain, with remaining parts taken from reference TRBV25-1 and TRBJ1-1, reads EADIYQTPRYLVIGTGKKITLECSQTMGHDKMYWYQQDPGMELHLIHYSYGVNSTEKGDLSSESTVSRIRTEHFPLTLESARPSHTSQYLCASSIAGGMGGTEAFFGQGTRLTVV.

The rearrangement links TRBV27 to TRBJ2-4, with D possibly matching TRBD2 (5 bases). CDR3 size: 18 residues. Germline V lookup: CDR1 MNHEY, CDR2 SMNVEV (reference sequence). V dropped 7 bases and J dropped 8 bases, with 30 bases sitting between them. Here the CDR3 DNA reads TGTGCCAGCACCCTGAGTATTCGACCGGCTAGCCCTAGACACATTCAGTACTTC. Amino acid sequence: CASTLSIRPASPRHIQYF.